The 20 T cell receptor beta chains in this list originate from one sample, sequenced in a study of T-cell memory formation after mild COVID-19. MiXCR, run by TCRdb on the 5' RACE reads, gives a single entry per CDR3 protein. Of around 370,000 distinct CDR3 sequences in the sample, roughly 21% were seen once. The sequenced sample was PBMCs or a T cell subset sorted from them (not recorded which). All receptors come from an adult woman who had mild COVID-19 (a few samples of this study predate the infection). Cell type and time point are not known.

This clonotype has just a few counts. This chain links TRBV20-1 with TRBJ2-2, with 9 positions matching TRBD2. Germline lookup yields CDR1 DFQATT and CDR2 SNEGSKA (reference sequence). The CDR3 sequence is 16 residues long. V lost 3 bases, J lost 4 bases, and 9 bases stayed unmatched. In DNA, the CDR3 is TGCAGTGCTAGGTCCAGCGGGGGGTCGGGCACCGGGGAGCTGTTTTTT. Protein product: CSARSSGGSGTGELFF.

The rearrangement joins TRBV6-5 to TRBJ2-7, with D possibly matching TRBD1 (5 bases). Deletions cut 0 bases from V and 6 bases from J, with 9 bases between. The CDR3 totals 13 residues. Germline CDR1 MNHEY, CDR2 SVGAGI. CDR3 amino acids: CASSYSAGSEQYF. The CDR3 DNA reads TGTGCCAGCAGTTACTCGGCAGGGTCCGAGCAGTACTTC.

The chain couples TRBV3-1 to TRBJ1-2, with D maybe TRBD1 (5 bases). With 1 base removed from V and 6 bases from J, the gap between germline ends came to 9 bases. The CDR3 contains 13 residues. CDR1 is LGHDT, CDR2 YNNKEL, per germline (reference sequence). CDR3: CASSQGLGDGYTF. CDR3 coding DNA: TGTGCCAGCAGCCAAGGGTTGGGGGATGGCTACACCTTC.

This chain connects TRBV11-2 to TRBJ2-2; 11 nucleotides match TRBD2. Germline assignment: CDR1 SGHAT and CDR2 FQNNGV. J was trimmed by 7 bases and V by 4 bases; bases with no gene match: 5. The length of the CDR3 is 15 residues. The CDR3 is CASSSSGGPIGELFF. CDR3 in DNA: TGTGCCAGCAGCTCTAGCGGGGGGCCGATCGGGGAGCTGTTTTTT.

This chain uses TRBV6-6 with TRBJ2-4, with D maybe TRBD2 (6 bases). Trimming removed 2 bases at V and 0 bases at J, with 8 bases between. The CDR3 is 15 residues long. Germline loops: CDR1 MNHNY, CDR2 SVGAGI (reference sequence). The CDR3 bases are TGTGCCAGCAGTTACGAGGGACTAGCCAAAAACATTCAGTACTTC. Translating it yields CASSYEGLAKNIQYF.

This clonotype turned up a few times. V and J are TRBV29-1 and TRBJ1-5; D not resolved. With 8 bases removed from V and 2 bases from J, the gap between germline ends came to 10 bases. Germline lookup yields CDR1 SQVTM and CDR2 ANQGSEA. The CDR3 loop spans 12 amino acids. The CDR3 loop reads CSTRDGNQPQHF. CDR3 nucleotide sequence: TGCAGCACTCGGGATGGCAATCAGCCCCAGCATTTT.

The chain joins TRBV3-1 to TRBJ1-6; the match to TRBD1 covers 7 bases. This CDR3 has 21 amino acids. V shed 4 bases and J 0 bases; nucleotides not matched to a gene: 18. Germline V CDR1 and CDR2: LGHDT, YNNKEL (reference sequence). The CDR3 coding sequence is TGTGCCAGCAGCCGGAGGGGTGGGACAGTCTTTTCGAGCTCCTATAATTCACCCCTCCACTTT. Translated: CASSRRGGTVFSSSYNSPLHF.

This chain connects TRBV4-1 to TRBJ2-5; D gene uncertain. The length of the CDR3 is 13 residues. The germline CDR1 and CDR2 sequences are MGHRA and YSYEKL. The V gene lost 2 bases and the J gene lost 1 base, with 5 bases spanning the gap. CDR3 amino acids: CASSQRIQETQYF. CDR3 in DNA: TGCGCCAGCAGCCAAAGGATCCAAGAGACCCAGTACTTC.

This clonotype was detected a few times. V gene TRBV12-3 or TRBV12-4 combines with J gene TRBJ2-7; tentatively, D is TRBD2 (6 bases). The CDR3 sequence is 16 residues long. V was shortened by 5 bases and J by 3 bases, with 20 bases between the two germline ends. In DNA form, the CDR3 reads TGTGCCAGCAGTCCTAGCCGCTCACTAGCACACTACGAGCAGTACTTC. Translation: CASSPSRSLAHYEQYF.

The J gene is TRBJ2-7, the V gene TRBV12-3 or TRBV12-4, with D perhaps TRBD2 (6 bases). Trimming cost V 5 bases and J 3 bases, with 11 bases left between them. This CDR3 has 13 amino acids. The CDR3 protein is CASSPAGLYEQYF. The CDR3 nucleotides are TGTGCCAGCAGTCCTGCGGGGCTCTACGAGCAGTACTTC.

J is TRBJ2-7 and V is TRBV15; TRBD2 is a possible D gene (7 bases). V was cut by 0 bases and J by 2 bases, with 11 bases left in between. CDR1 and CDR2 from the germline V gene are LNHNV and YYDKDF (reference sequence). The CDR3 extends over 15 amino acids. CDR3 bases: TGTGCCACCAGCAGAGAGGGGGGGCAGGCCTACGAGCAGTACTTC. The encoded protein is CATSREGGQAYEQYF.

The chain couples TRBV7-9 to TRBJ2-7, with 8 nucleotides matching TRBD2. This CDR3 has 18 amino acids. Germline V gene data show CDR1 as SEHNR and CDR2 as FQNEAQ (reference sequence). The V gene end was trimmed by 5 bases and the J gene end by 2 bases; junction bases not matched to a gene: 17. The CDR3 DNA follows: TGTGCCAGCAGCCGGACCTCGATAGCGGGGCCGATAACCTACGAGCAGTACTTC. Translating it yields CASSRTSIAGPITYEQYF.

This clonotype showed up many times. The V and J genes are TRBV4-3 and TRBJ2-7; D is uncertain. The CDR3 sequence is 14 residues long. Germline V gene sequence: CDR1 LGHNA, CDR2 YSLEER. The V gene lost 0 bases and the J gene lost 3 bases, with 9 bases spanning the gap. This CDR3 reads CASSQDGWDYEQYF. In DNA, the CDR3 is TGCGCCAGCAGCCAAGATGGGTGGGACTACGAGCAGTACTTC.

The rearrangement links TRBV18 to TRBJ1-1; D is possibly TRBD1 (5 bases). Deletions cut 4 bases from V and 8 bases from J, with 20 bases between. Germline values: CDR1 KGHSH, CDR2 LQKENI. The CDR3 sequence is 15 residues long. CDR3 in amino acids: CASSLSGATADEAFF. The CDR3 nucleotides are TGTGCCAGCTCACTAAGCGGGGCCACCGCTGACGAAGCTTTCTTT.

This chain connects TRBV12-3 or TRBV12-4 to TRBJ1-1; possible D gene TRBD1, 5 bases. The CDR3 contains 13 residues. V was cut by 2 bases and J by 4 bases, with 8 bases left in between. CDR3 nucleotides: TGTGCCAGCAGTTTAACTGGGACCACTGAAGCTTTCTTT. Its translation is CASSLTGTTEAFF.

CDR3 nucleotides: TGTGCGAGTAGGGGGGCCGGGGAGTACGAGCAGTACTTC. It codes for CASRGAGEYEQYF. This chain connects TRBV10-3 to TRBJ2-7; D tentatively fits TRBD1 or TRBD2 (6 bases each). This CDR3 has 13 amino acids. Per germline, CDR1 ENHRY and CDR2 SYGVKD.

Here the CDR3 reads CSAPPLADHTDTQYF. Written as DNA, the CDR3 is TGCAGTGCTCCTCCACTAGCGGACCACACAGATACGCAGTATTTT. The chain combines TRBV20-1 with TRBJ2-3, with 8 positions matching TRBD2. The V gene's germline CDR1 is DFQATT and CDR2 SNEGSKA (reference sequence). V shed 5 bases, J shed 2 bases, and the junction held 9 bases outside the gene matches. This CDR3 region has 15 residues.

This clonotype was seen more than once but under ten times. This chain links TRBV7-9 with TRBJ2-3; 7 bases agree with TRBD1. The CDR3 is made up of 16 amino acids. V trimming: 5 bases; J trimming: 2 bases; junction bases outside the gene matches: 10. Germline V gives CDR1 SEHNR, CDR2 FQNEAQ (reference sequence). The CDR3 here is CASSTGWGQPTDTQYF. The CDR3 DNA sequence: TGTGCCAGCAGCACAGGGTGGGGACAGCCCACAGATACGCAGTATTTT.

The rearrangement links TRBV29-1 to TRBJ1-5; D gene ambiguous. CDR1 and CDR2 (germline): SQVTM, ANQGSEA. The CDR3 contains 12 residues. The germline V and J ends were trimmed by 4 bases and 2 bases, with 6 bases remaining between them. The CDR3 region has the DNA TGCAGCGTTGCTGTTGGCAATCAGCCCCAGCATTTT. Its translation: CSVAVGNQPQHF.

The J gene is TRBJ1-3, the V gene TRBV4-1; D not certain. The CDR3 length is 14 residues. Germline loops: CDR1 MGHRA, CDR2 YSYEKL. The ends were cut back, 4 bases at V and 10 bases at J, with 17 bases in the middle. The CDR3 bases are TGCGCCAGCAGCCGATCTGAGGGTCTTGAGACCATATATTTT. Translated: CASSRSEGLETIYF.